Given below is one T cell receptor (beta chain) in context. Together with a sample-barcoded 5' primer, a J-beta primer mix was included in a second PCR lasting roughly 6 to 12 cycles. Tagging of each cDNA molecule was performed by a template-switch adaptor with 12 random nucleotides. TCRdb itself ran the 5' RACE reads through MiXCR, one entry per CDR3 protein. The top ten hold 10% to 15% of the sample, which has about 940,000 distinct CDR3 sequences, approximately 49% seen once. This sample was taken from a study of blood T cells in healthy people across ages. CDR3 length equals 14 residues. In germline, CDR1 is SGHTA, CDR2 FQGNSA.

Sequences were obtained from blood. The chain recombines TRBV7-2 with TRBJ2-5; TRBD1 matches at 8 bases. The J call is uncertain, as TRBJ2-7 better fits the DNA end. This receptor was obtained from a man aged 25 to 40 in good health. The CDR3 is CASSLAGGIYEQYF. CDR3 DNA: TGTGCCAGCAGCTTGGCAGGGGGCATCTACGAGCAGTACTTC.